This TCR beta chain was documented in a study of shared clonotypes between healthy human individuals. Study context: Every donor yielded three CD4 naive, three CD4 memory, two CD8 naive and one CD8 memory plate.

Profiled with immunoSEQ multiplex PCR; TCRdb holds only in-frame clones, not every one. The table has 2 million to 2.5 million clones, over 85% seen once. On this clone itself: Antigen unknown.

Study conclusions and caveats: Memory subsets generally showed smaller estimated richness than naive subsets did. What rarefaction showed was incomplete sorted-subset sequencing despite large depth.

This CDR3 is 15 amino acids long. Germline CDR1 is KGHSH and CDR2 is LQKENI. Trimming took 1 base from V and 6 from J; bases not matched to a gene: 9. The chain uses TRBV18 and TRBJ2-7; 7 bases align to TRBD1. The origin of this receptor is a man aged 18-30 years in good health. Some clones in this sample may be carry-over from other donors' samples. What was sequenced was naive CD4+ T cells from PBMCs. Indicated subset: CD45RA+ positively selected. In DNA, the CDR3 is TGTGCCAGCTCACCACTACCAGGGGGTGGCCGCGAGCAGTACTTC. Translation: CASSPLPGGGREQYF.